The clone carrying this TCR beta chain was found a few times. The method was immunoSEQ multiplex PCR; TCRdb's version includes in-frame clones alone and lacks a portion of them. The table has tens of thousands of clones, 70% to 80% seen once. The sample comes from a study of T cell clones after liver transplantation. Study in general: Immunosuppression withdrawal was tried within 2 years after liver transplantation in this trial. Blood was drawn pre-transplant, before withdrawal, and after full or failed withdrawal.

The germline gives CDR1 LNHDA, CDR2 SQIVND (reference sequence). The V end was cut by 3 bases, the J end by 5 bases, with 13 bases between. CDR3 length equals 14 residues. This clonotype originated in a human donor who received a liver transplant. The chain is built from TRBV19 and TRBJ1-2, with D possibly being TRBD1 (6 bases). Sequencing used CD4+ T cells from blood, obtained before liver transplant. In DNA, the CDR3 is TGTGCCAGTAGTATGGTACGACAGGAGTATGGCTACACCTTC. Amino acid sequence: CASSMVRQEYGYTF.